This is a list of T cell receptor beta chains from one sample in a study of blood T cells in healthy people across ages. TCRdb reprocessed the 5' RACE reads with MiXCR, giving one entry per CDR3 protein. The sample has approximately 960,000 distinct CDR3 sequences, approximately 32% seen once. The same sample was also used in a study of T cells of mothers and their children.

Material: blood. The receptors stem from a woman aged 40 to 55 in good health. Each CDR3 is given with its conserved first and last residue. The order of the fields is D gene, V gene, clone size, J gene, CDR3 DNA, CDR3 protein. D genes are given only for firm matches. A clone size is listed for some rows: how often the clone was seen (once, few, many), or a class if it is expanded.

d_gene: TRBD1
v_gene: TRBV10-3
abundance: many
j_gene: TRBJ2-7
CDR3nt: TGTGCCAGCCATCCGGGACAGGGTTCCTACGAGCAGTACTTC
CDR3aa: CASHPGQGSYEQYF

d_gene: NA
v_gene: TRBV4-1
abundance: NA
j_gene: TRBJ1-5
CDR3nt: TGCGCCAGCAGCCCCTACCGGAGGGGCAGGGGTCAGCCCCAGCATTTT
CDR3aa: CASSPYRRGRGQPQHF

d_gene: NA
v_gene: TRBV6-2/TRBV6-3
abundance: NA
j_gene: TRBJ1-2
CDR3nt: TGTGCCAGCAGCCAACCCCCTTGGGCTGGCTACACCTTC
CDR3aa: CASSQPPWAGYTF

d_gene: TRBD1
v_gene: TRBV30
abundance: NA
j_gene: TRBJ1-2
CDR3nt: TGTGCCCGCGGACAGGGAGCCTATGGCTACACCTTC
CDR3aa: CARGQGAYGYTF

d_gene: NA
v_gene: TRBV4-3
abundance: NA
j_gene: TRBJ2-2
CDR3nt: TGCGCCAGCAGCCAGGAGACCAGGGGGGAGCTGTTTTTT
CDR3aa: CASSQETRGELFF

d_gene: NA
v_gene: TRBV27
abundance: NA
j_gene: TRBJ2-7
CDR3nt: TGTGCCAGCACCGACCCAGGGAAAACATACGAGCAGTACTTC
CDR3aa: CASTDPGKTYEQYF

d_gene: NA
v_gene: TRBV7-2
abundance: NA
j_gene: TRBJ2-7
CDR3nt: TGTGCCAGCAGCTTTTCCTCCGGGACGGGGACCTACGAGCAGTACTTC
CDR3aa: CASSFSSGTGTYEQYF

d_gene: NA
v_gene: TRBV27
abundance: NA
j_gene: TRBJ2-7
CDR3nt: TGTGCCAGCAGTCCCTGGTTAACTAGCCACGAGCAGTACTTC
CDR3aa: CASSPWLTSHEQYF

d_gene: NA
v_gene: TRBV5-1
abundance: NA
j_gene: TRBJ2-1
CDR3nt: TGCGCCAGCAGCTTGGAGGAGGGCGCCTACGAGCAGTTCTTC
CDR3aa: CASSLEEGAYEQFF

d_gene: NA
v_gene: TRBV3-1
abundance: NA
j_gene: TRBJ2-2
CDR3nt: TGTGCCAGCAGCCTGGGGACGACGAACACCGGGGAGCCGTTTTTT
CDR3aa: CASSLGTTNTGEPFF

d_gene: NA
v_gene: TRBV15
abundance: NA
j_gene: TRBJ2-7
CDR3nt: TGTGCCACCAGCAGATCGTCCTCGGGTTTTCTTCCCTACGAGCAGTACTTC
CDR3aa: CATSRSSSGFLPYEQYF

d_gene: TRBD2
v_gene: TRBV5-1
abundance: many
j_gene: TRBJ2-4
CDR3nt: TGCGCCAGCAGGCCCGGGACTAGCCACATTCAGTACTTC
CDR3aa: CASRPGTSHIQYF

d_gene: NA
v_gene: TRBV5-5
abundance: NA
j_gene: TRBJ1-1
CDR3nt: TGTGCCAGCAGCGGGGGCCAGGGTTGGGACACTGAAGCTTTCTTT
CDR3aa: CASSGGQGWDTEAFF

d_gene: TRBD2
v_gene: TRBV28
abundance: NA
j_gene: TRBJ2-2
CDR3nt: TGTGCCAGCAGCCGCTCTCCCCTCTGGACTAGCGGGGGACCCGCGAACACCGGGGAGCTGTTTTTT
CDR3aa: CASSRSPLWTSGGPANTGELFF

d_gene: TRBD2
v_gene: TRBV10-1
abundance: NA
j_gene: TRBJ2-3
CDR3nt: TGCGCCAGCCAAAAAGCGGGAGACGGCACAGATACGCAGTATTTT
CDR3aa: CASQKAGDGTDTQYF

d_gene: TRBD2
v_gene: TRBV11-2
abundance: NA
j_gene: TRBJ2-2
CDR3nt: TGTGCCAGCAGCCCCCGATCAGCGGGGGTCGCCGGGGAGCTGTTTTTT
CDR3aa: CASSPRSAGVAGELFF

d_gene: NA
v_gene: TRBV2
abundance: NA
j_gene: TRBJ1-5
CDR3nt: TGTGCCAGCAGTGGGCAGGGTACGAGCAATCAGCCCCAGCATTTT
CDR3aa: CASSGQGTSNQPQHF

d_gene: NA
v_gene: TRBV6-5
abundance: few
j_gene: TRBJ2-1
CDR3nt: TGTGCCAGCAGGTCAGGGTGGGCCTACAATGAGCAGTTCTTC
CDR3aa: CASRSGWAYNEQFF

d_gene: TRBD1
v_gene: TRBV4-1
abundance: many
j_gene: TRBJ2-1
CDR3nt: TGCGCCAGCAGCCCCGGACAGGCAAGCTCCTACAATGAGCAGTTCTTC
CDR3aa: CASSPGQASSYNEQFF

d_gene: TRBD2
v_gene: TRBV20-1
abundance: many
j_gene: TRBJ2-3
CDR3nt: TGCAGTGCTCCTGCAGCGGGGAGCACAGATACGCAGTATTTT
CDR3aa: CSAPAAGSTDTQYF

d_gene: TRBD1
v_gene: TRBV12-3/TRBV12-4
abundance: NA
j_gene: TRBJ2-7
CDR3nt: TGTGCCAGCAGTGGGGGACAGGGGTACTACGAGCAGTACTTC
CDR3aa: CASSGGQGYYEQYF

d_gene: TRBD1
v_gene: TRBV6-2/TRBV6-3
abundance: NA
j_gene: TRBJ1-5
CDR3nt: TGTGCCAGCAGTCGTCCCGGACAGGGGGGCCAGCCCCAGCATTTT
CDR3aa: CASSRPGQGGQPQHF

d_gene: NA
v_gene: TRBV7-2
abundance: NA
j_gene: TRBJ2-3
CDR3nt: TGTGCCAGCAGCCCTACTACCCTAAGCACAGATACGCAGTATTTT
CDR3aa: CASSPTTLSTDTQYF